These T cell receptor beta chains were read from a single sample in a study of shared T cell receptors in the human thymus. Method: immunoSEQ multiplex PCR; TCRdb's copy keeps in-frame clones and lacks some. The sample carries hundreds of thousands of clones, 95% recorded once. Input material: thymocytes. These receptors were obtained from a human donor. CDR3s include the opening cysteine and the closing phenylalanine or tryptophan. The D gene is left open where the match is weak. Where a row states a size, it is once, few, many or the class of an expanded clone; other rows omit it.

- TRBJ1-2 - TRBV27 CASSLGVADGANYGYTF TGTGCCAGCAGTTTAGGAGTGGCCGATGGGGCTAACTATGGCTACACCTTC
- TRBJ2-1 - TRBV6-1 CASSDPDSPDDEQFF TGTGCCAGCAGTGACCCGGACAGCCCCGACGATGAGCAGTTCTTC
TRBD2 TRBJ2-2 once TRBV13 CASSPGLAGGPVLYTGELFF TGTGCCAGCAGCCCGGGACTAGCGGGAGGGCCTGTTTTGTATACCGGGGAGCTGTTTTTT
- TRBJ2-1 - TRBV4-2 CASSPRADNEQFF TGTGCCAGCAGCCCCCGGGCTGACAATGAGCAGTTCTTC
TRBD1 TRBJ1-2 - TRBV28 CASSWDRGHYGYTF TGTGCCAGCAGTTGGGACAGGGGCCACTATGGCTACACCTTC
- TRBJ2-1 - TRBV15 CATSRDIKHGTEQFF TGTGCCACCAGCAGAGATATAAAACACGGGACAGAGCAGTTCTTC
- TRBJ2-1 - TRBV5-1 CASSLREDYNEQFF TGCGCCAGCAGTTTACGGGAAGACTACAATGAGCAGTTCTTC
- TRBJ2-1 - TRBV7-6 CASSPTTGRIYNEQFF TGTGCCAGCAGCCCCACGACAGGCCGAATCTACAATGAGCAGTTCTTC
TRBD2 TRBJ2-1 - TRBV14 CASSQGLAESSYNEQFF TGTGCCAGCAGCCAAGGCCTAGCGGAGAGCTCCTACAATGAGCAGTTCTTC
- TRBJ2-5 - TRBV2 CASRASGPDKGTQYF TGTGCCAGCAGGGCTTCGGGGCCGGATAAAGGGACCCAGTACTTC
TRBD2 TRBJ2-7 once TRBV6-5 CAISEREGAYEQYF TGTGCCATCAGTGAACGGGAGGGAGCCTACGAGCAGTACTTC
TRBD2 TRBJ2-1 few TRBV5-1 CASSPSGTLWNEQFF TGCGCCAGCAGCCCTAGCGGGACCCTTTGGAATGAGCAGTTCTTC
- TRBJ1-4 - TRBV15 CATSRDRRGPVATNEKLFF TGTGCCACCAGCAGAGATCGGAGGGGCCCAGTTGCAACTAATGAAAAACTGTTTTTT
TRBD2 TRBJ2-7 - TRBV27 CASSFRLAGPEQYF TGTGCCAGCAGTTTCCGGCTAGCGGGACCCGAGCAGTACTTC
- TRBJ2-7 once TRBV28 CASSPPRGYTYEQYF TGTGCCAGCAGTCCCCCTAGGGGATATACCTACGAGCAGTACTTC
- TRBJ2-1 - TRBV19 CASRREIDEQFF TGTGCCAGTAGACGGGAGATTGATGAGCAGTTCTTC
- TRBJ2-7 - TRBV6-6 CASGYPGLYEQYF TGTGCCAGCGGCTACCCCGGACTCTACGAGCAGTACTTC
TRBD1 TRBJ1-5 - TRBV9 CASSVDRGPNQPQHF TGTGCCAGCAGCGTAGACAGGGGGCCCAATCAGCCCCAGCATTTT
TRBD2 TRBJ2-7 - TRBV28 CASSGRTSGRPKPYEQYF TGTGCCAGCAGCGGAAGGACTAGCGGGAGGCCGAAGCCCTACGAGCAGTACTTC
TRBD1 TRBJ1-1 - TRBV2 CASSRQGRDTEAFF TGTGCCAGCAGCAGACAGGGTCGGGACACTGAAGCTTTCTTT
TRBD2 TRBJ2-7 - TRBV10-1 CASSDGASGISEQYF TGCGCCAGCAGTGACGGGGCTAGCGGGATTTCCGAGCAGTACTTC
- TRBJ2-5 - TRBV9 CASSEAPKGQETQYF TGTGCCAGCAGCGAGGCCCCTAAGGGCCAAGAGACCCAGTACTTC
- TRBJ2-1 once TRBV7-6 CASSFGRSHNTYNEQFF TGTGCCAGCAGCTTTGGACGGTCCCACAATACTTACAATGAGCAGTTCTTC
- TRBJ1-5 - TRBV27 CASSPTGSLQHF TGTGCCAGCAGTCCAACAGGTTCCCTTCAGCATTTT
TRBD1 TRBJ2-7 - TRBV6-5 CASRGQVTYEQYF TGTGCCAGCCGAGGACAGGTAACCTACGAGCAGTACTTC
- TRBJ1-5 - TRBV27 CASRPGVLGAGQPQHF TGTGCCAGCAGACCCGGCGTTTTGGGGGCCGGGCAGCCCCAGCATTTT
TRBD1 TRBJ1-2 - TRBV10-3 CAISPTGAYGYTF TGTGCCATCAGTCCGACAGGGGCCTATGGCTACACCTTC
- TRBJ2-2 - TRBV7-8 CASSPLGGELFF TGTGCCAGCAGCCCCCTCGGCGGGGAGCTGTTTTTT
TRBD1 TRBJ1-2 - TRBV5-1 CASSLRGQIYYGYTF TGCGCCAGCAGCCTCCGGGGACAGATCTACTATGGCTACACCTTC
- TRBJ1-2 - TRBV6-1 CASFLAEGYNYGYTF TGTGCCAGCTTCTTGGCAGAGGGGTATAACTATGGCTACACCTTC
- TRBJ1-5 - TRBV14 CASSQDLRQPQHF TGTGCCAGCAGCCAAGATTTGCGGCAGCCCCAGCATTTT
- TRBJ1-2 - TRBV28 CASTPDSRPIYGYTF TGTGCCAGCACCCCGGACAGCCGGCCTATCTATGGCTACACCTTC
- TRBJ1-2 - TRBV6-5 CASRRMDRYGYTF TGTGCCAGCAGGAGGATGGACCGGTATGGCTACACCTTC
TRBD2 TRBJ2-5 - TRBV19 CASSRASGRQETQYF TGTGCCAGTAGTAGGGCTAGCGGGAGGCAAGAGACCCAGTACTTC
- TRBJ2-1 - TRBV28 CASSLRQPWIYEQFF TGTGCCAGCAGTTTAAGACAGCCGTGGATCTATGAGCAGTTCTTC